The clone carrying this T cell receptor (beta chain) was counted once. What it binds is not known. Libraries were prepared by immunoSEQ multiplex PCR; TCRdb keeps only in-frame clonotypes and omits some of them. The table shows millions of clones, with over 85% occurring only once. The data derive from a study of shared clonotypes between healthy human individuals. Study background: CD4 naive and CD4 memory each took three plates per donor, while CD8 naive took two and CD8 memory one. Study results and limitations: Depth was large, yet rarefaction showed that sorted-subset sequencing was incomplete.

CD45RA+ naive and CD45RA-negative memory subsets were separated from CD4+ cells. What was sequenced was naive CD4+ T cells sorted from blood. Subset defined: CD45RA+ positively selected. The source is a man in his late teens or twenties in good health.

The CDR3 loop reads CAWSAEGGYTF. CDR3 sequence (DNA): TGTGCCTGGAGTGCGGAGGGAGGCTACACCTTC. This chain links TRBV30 with TRBJ1-2; D is ambiguous. The V gene's germline CDR1 is GTSNPN and CDR2 SVGIG (reference sequence). V lost 1 base, J lost 8 bases, and 8 bases lay in between. This CDR3 has 11 amino acids.